These T cell receptor beta chains were read from a single sample in a study of control samples from healthy donors and cancer patients. Assay used: immunoSEQ multiplex PCR; TCRdb lists only in-frame clones, some missing. The data hold 30,000 to 40,000 clones, with over 85% observed a single time. Sequencing was carried out using PBMCs. These receptors all come from a man aged 40-49 years with colorectal cancer. Both conserved end residues are part of each CDR3. Each record gives: CDR3 length, D gene, V gene, J gene, clone size, CDR3 protein, CDR3 DNA. The D gene is left open where the match is weak. A clone size is listed for some rows: how often the clone was seen (once, few, many), or a class if it is expanded.

CDR3 length: 15
D gene: NA
V gene: TRBV5-4
J gene: TRBJ2-5
clone size: NA
CDR3 protein: CASSLAVAGQETQYF
CDR3 DNA: TGTGCCAGCAGCTTGGCCGTCGCGGGCCAAGAGACCCAGTACTTC

CDR3 length: 15
D gene: NA
V gene: TRBV7-2
J gene: TRBJ2-2
clone size: NA
CDR3 protein: CASSALLANTGELFF
CDR3 DNA: TGTGCCAGCAGCGCCCTGCTAGCTAACACCGGGGAGCTGTTTTTT

CDR3 length: 13
D gene: NA
V gene: TRBV3-1/TRBV3-2
J gene: TRBJ2-3
clone size: NA
CDR3 protein: CASSHGPTDTQYF
CDR3 DNA: TGTGCCAGCAGCCATGGGCCCACAGATACGCAGTATTTT

CDR3 length: 14
D gene: NA
V gene: TRBV5-1
J gene: TRBJ1-1
clone size: NA
CDR3 protein: CASSPDSRNTEAFF
CDR3 DNA: TGCGCCAGCAGCCCAGACAGCCGGAACACTGAAGCTTTCTTT

CDR3 length: 13
D gene: NA
V gene: TRBV6-5
J gene: TRBJ1-2
clone size: NA
CDR3 protein: CASSTSANYGYTF
CDR3 DNA: TGTGCCAGCAGTACCTCAGCTAACTATGGCTACACCTTC

CDR3 length: 14
D gene: NA
V gene: TRBV6-1
J gene: TRBJ1-1
clone size: NA
CDR3 protein: CASSEWGIVAEAFF
CDR3 DNA: TGTGCCAGCAGTGAATGGGGTATAGTTGCTGAAGCTTTCTTT

CDR3 length: 14
D gene: NA
V gene: TRBV5-5
J gene: TRBJ1-1
clone size: NA
CDR3 protein: CASSLVLGNTEAFF
CDR3 DNA: TGTGCCAGCAGCTTGGTCCTCGGGAACACTGAAGCTTTCTTT

CDR3 length: 16
D gene: TRBD2
V gene: TRBV19
J gene: TRBJ2-3
clone size: NA
CDR3 protein: CASSIIGAGGPLLQYF
CDR3 DNA: TGTGCCAGTAGTATTATTGGGGCGGGGGGGCCGTTATTGCAGTATTTT

CDR3 length: 14
D gene: NA
V gene: TRBV29-1
J gene: TRBJ1-2
clone size: NA
CDR3 protein: CSVEEEGLNYGYTF
CDR3 DNA: TGCAGCGTTGAAGAAGAGGGGTTGAACTATGGCTACACCTTC

CDR3 length: 15
D gene: NA
V gene: TRBV5-8
J gene: TRBJ2-3
clone size: NA
CDR3 protein: CASSPNGGNTDTQYF
CDR3 DNA: TGTGCCAGCAGCCCTAACGGGGGCAACACAGATACGCAGTATTTT

CDR3 length: 13
D gene: NA
V gene: TRBV15
J gene: TRBJ1-1
clone size: NA
CDR3 protein: CATSREINTEAFF
CDR3 DNA: TGTGCCACCAGCAGAGAGATTAATACTGAAGCTTTCTTT

CDR3 length: 13
D gene: TRBD1
V gene: TRBV6-5
J gene: TRBJ1-2
clone size: NA
CDR3 protein: CASSTGTGSGYTF
CDR3 DNA: TGTGCCAGCAGCACCGGGACAGGTTCTGGCTACACCTTC

CDR3 length: 16
D gene: TRBD1
V gene: TRBV7-8
J gene: TRBJ1-1
clone size: NA
CDR3 protein: CASSSRQGRLNTEAFF
CDR3 DNA: TGTGCCAGCAGCTCCCGACAGGGGCGACTTAACACTGAAGCTTTCTTT

CDR3 length: 15
D gene: NA
V gene: TRBV5-1
J gene: TRBJ1-2
clone size: NA
CDR3 protein: CASRRREGGKNGYTF
CDR3 DNA: TGCGCCAGCCGTAGGCGGGAAGGGGGAAAAAATGGCTACACCTTC

CDR3 length: 15
D gene: TRBD1
V gene: TRBV5-5
J gene: TRBJ1-3
clone size: once
CDR3 protein: CASSRQGASGNTIYF
CDR3 DNA: TGTGCCAGCAGCCGACAGGGGGCCAGTGGAAACACCATATATTTT

CDR3 length: 14
D gene: TRBD1
V gene: TRBV6-5
J gene: TRBJ2-7
clone size: NA
CDR3 protein: CASDPGQGIYEQYF
CDR3 DNA: TGTGCCAGTGACCCGGGACAGGGGATCTACGAGCAGTACTTC